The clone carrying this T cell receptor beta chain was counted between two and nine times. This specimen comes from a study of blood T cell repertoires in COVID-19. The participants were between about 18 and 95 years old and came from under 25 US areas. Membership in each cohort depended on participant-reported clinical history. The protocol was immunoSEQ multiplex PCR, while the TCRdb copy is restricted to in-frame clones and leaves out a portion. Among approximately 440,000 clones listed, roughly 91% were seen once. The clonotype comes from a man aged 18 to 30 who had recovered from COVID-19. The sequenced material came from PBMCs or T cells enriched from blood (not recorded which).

The CDR3 spells CASSSGQGTNEKLFF. CDR3 nucleotide sequence: TGTGCCAGCAGCTCAGGACAGGGTACAAATGAAAAACTGTTTTTT. The chain employs TRBV11-3 and TRBJ1-4; TRBD1 agrees at 8 bases. After removal of 4 bases from V and 5 bases from J, the junction contained 6 bases not matched to a gene. CDR3 length equals 15 residues. Germline assignment: CDR1 SGHNT and CDR2 YENEEA.